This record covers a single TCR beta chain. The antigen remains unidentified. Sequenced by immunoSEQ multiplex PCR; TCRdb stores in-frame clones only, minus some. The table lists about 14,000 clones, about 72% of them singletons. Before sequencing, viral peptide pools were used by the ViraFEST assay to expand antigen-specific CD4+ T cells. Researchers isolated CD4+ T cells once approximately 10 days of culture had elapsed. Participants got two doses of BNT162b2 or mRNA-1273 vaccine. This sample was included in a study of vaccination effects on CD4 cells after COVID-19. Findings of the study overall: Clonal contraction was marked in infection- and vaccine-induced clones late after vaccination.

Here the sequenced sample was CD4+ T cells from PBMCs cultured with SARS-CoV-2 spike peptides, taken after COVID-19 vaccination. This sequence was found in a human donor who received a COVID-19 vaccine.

CDR3 nucleotide sequence: TGTGCCAGCCTCAGAGCAACTAATGAAAAACTGTTTTTT. Translation gives CASLRATNEKLFF. This rearrangement joins TRBV28 to TRBJ1-4; the D is unclear. Germline V gene lookup returns CDR1 MDHEN and CDR2 SYDVKM. V was pared by 8 bases and J by 0 bases, with 7 bases between. The CDR3 loop spans 13 amino acids.